This T cell receptor (beta chain) was recorded in a study of identical twins. Regarding the study as a whole: The study found weaker excess twin sharing in beta out-of-frame sequences. It was cross-sectional statistical analysis, not following the same donors, that the conclusions relied on.

In every case, the donor was a healthy Caucasian. On this clonotype itself: Its antigen is currently unknown.

TCRdb passed the 5' RACE reads through MiXCR, listing each CDR3 protein once. The sample lists some 630,000 distinct CDR3 sequences; roughly 6.6% were seen once. This sample also belongs to another study, concerning yellow fever vaccine responses in identical twins.

This clonotype was sampled from a woman aged 18-29 years in good health. The material sequenced was PBMCs.

The CDR3 spells CASSLGLGPYEQYF. The CDR3, as DNA: TGTGCCAGCAGCTTAGGACTCGGGCCCTACGAGCAGTACTTC. The J gene is TRBJ2-7, the V gene TRBV7-7; no clear D. Germline-derived CDR1 and CDR2 are SSHAT and FNYEAQ (reference sequence). V was trimmed by 1 base and J by 2 bases, leaving 9 bases between them. The CDR3 has 14 residues.